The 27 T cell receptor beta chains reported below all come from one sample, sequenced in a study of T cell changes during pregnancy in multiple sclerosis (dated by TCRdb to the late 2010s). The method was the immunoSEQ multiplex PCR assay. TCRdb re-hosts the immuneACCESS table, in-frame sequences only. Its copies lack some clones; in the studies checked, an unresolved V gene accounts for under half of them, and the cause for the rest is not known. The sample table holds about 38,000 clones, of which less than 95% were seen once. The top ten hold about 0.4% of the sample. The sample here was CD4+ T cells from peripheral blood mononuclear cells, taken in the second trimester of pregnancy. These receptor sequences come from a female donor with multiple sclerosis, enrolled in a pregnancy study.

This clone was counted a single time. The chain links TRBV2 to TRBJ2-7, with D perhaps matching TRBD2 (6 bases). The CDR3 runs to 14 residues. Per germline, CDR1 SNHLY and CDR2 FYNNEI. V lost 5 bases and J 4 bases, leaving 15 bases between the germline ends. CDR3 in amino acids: CASSRDSLGYEQYF. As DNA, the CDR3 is TGTGCCAGCAGTCGGGACTCCCTTGGGTACGAGCAGTACTTC.

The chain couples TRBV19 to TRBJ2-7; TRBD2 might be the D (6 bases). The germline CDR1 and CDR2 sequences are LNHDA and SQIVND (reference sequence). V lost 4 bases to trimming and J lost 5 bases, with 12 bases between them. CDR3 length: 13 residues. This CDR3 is CASSSRSGDEQYF. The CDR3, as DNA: TGTGCCAGTAGTAGCCGTTCGGGGGACGAGCAGTACTTC. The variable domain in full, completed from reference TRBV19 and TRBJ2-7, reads DGGITQSPKYLFRKEGQNVTLSCEQNLNHDAMYWYRQDPGQGLRLIYYSQIVNDFQKGDIAEGYSVSREKKESFPLTVTSAQKNPTAFYLCASSSRSGDEQYFGPGTRLTVT.

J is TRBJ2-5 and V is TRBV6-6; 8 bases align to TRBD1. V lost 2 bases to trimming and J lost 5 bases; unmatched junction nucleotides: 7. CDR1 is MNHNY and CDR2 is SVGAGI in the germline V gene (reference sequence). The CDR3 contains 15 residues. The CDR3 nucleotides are TGTGCCAGCAGTTACCGTAGACAGGGGAGGGAGACCCAGTACTTC. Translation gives CASSYRRQGRETQYF.

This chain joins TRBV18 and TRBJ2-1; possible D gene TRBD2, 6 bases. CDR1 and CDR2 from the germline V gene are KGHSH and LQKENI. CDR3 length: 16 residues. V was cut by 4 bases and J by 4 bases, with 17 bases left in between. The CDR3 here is CASSLLPGEKYNEQFF. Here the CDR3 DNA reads TGTGCCAGCTCACTTCTTCCGGGAGAGAAATACAATGAGCAGTTCTTC.

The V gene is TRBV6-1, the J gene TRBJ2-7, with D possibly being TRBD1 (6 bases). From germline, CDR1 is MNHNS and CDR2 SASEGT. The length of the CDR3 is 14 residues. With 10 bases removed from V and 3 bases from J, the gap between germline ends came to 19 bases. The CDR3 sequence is CATYSGDTFYEQYF. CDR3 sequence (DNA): TGTGCCACATACTCCGGGGACACTTTCTACGAGCAGTACTTC.

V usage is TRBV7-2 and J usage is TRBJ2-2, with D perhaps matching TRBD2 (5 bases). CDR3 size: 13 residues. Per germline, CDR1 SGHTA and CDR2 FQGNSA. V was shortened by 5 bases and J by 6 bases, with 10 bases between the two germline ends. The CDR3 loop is CASSRTRAGELFF. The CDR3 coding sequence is TGTGCCAGCAGCCGGACTCGGGCCGGGGAGCTGTTTTTT. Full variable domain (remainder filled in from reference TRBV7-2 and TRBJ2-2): GAGVSQSPSNKVTEKGKDVELRCDPISGHTALYWYRQSLGQGLEFLIYFQGNSAPDKSGLPSDRFSAERTGGSVSTLTIQRTQQEDSAVYLCASSRTRAGELFFGEGSRLTVL.

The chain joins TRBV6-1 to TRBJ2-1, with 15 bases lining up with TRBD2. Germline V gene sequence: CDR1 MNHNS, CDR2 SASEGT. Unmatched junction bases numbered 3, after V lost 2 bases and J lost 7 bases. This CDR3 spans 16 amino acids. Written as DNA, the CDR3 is TGTGCCAGCAGTGAAAGGACTAGCGGGAGGGGAAATGAGCAGTTCTTC. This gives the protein CASSERTSGRGNEQFF.

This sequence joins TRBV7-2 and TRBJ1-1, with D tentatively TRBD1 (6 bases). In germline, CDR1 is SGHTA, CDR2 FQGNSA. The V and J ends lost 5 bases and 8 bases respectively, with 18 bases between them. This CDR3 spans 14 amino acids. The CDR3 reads CASSLLGGATEAFF. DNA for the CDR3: TGTGCCAGCAGCCTTTTGGGGGGGGCCACGGAAGCTTTCTTT.

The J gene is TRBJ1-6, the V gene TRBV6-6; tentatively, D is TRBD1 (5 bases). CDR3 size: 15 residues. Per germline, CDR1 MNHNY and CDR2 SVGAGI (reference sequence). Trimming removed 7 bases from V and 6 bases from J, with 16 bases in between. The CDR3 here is CASTMGGSGNSPLHF. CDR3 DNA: TGTGCCAGCACCATGGGGGGATCGGGTAATTCACCCCTCCACTTT.

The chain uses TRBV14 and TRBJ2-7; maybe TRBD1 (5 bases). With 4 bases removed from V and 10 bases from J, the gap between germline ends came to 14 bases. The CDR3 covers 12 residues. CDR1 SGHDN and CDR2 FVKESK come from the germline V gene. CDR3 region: CASSPKGARQYF. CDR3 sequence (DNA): TGTGCCAGCAGCCCTAAAGGGGCGCGTCAGTACTTC.

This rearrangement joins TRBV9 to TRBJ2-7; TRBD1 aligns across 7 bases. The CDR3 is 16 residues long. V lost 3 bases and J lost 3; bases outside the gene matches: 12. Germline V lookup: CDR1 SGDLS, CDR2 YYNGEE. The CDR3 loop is CASSADPYTGDYEQYF. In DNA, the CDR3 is TGTGCCAGCAGCGCCGACCCCTATACAGGGGACTACGAGCAGTACTTC.

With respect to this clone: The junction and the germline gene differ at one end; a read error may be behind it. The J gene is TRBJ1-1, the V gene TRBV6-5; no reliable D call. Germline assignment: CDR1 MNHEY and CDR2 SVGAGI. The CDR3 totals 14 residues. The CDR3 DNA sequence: TGTGCCGGCAGTTACGAGGTGGCGAACACTGAAGCTTTCTTT. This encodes CAGSYEVANTEAFF.

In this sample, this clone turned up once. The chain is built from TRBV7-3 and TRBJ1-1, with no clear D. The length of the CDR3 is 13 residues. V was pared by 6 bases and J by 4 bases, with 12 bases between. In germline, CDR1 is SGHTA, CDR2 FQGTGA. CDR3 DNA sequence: TGTGCCAGCAGTGGCAGGTTGGGCACTGAAGCTTTCTTT. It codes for CASSGRLGTEAFF.

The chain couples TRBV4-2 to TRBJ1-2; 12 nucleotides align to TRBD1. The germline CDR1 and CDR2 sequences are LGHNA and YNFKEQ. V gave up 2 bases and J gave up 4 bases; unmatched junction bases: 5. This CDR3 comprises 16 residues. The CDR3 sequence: CASSQQGQGAVYGYTF. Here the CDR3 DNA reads TGTGCCAGCAGCCAACAGGGACAGGGGGCTGTCTATGGCTACACCTTC.

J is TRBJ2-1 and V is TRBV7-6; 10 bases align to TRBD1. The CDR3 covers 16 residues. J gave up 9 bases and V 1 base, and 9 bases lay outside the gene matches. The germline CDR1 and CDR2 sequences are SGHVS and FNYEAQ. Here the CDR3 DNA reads TGTGCCAGCAGCTTAGGGACAGGGGGGGGGCAGGGTGAGCAGTTCTTC. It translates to CASSLGTGGGQGEQFF.

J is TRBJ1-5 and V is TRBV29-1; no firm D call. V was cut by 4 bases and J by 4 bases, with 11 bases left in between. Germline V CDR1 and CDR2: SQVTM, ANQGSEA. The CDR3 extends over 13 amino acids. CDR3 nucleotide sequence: TGCAGCGTTGCCCTGAAGAGGAATCAGCCCCAGCATTTT. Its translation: CSVALKRNQPQHF.

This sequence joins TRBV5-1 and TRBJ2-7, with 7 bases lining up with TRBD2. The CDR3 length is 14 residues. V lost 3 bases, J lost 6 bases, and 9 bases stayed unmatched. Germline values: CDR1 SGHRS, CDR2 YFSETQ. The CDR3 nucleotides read TGCGCCAGCAGCTCCCCCGGGACTACCAGCGAGCAGTACTTC. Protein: CASSSPGTTSEQYF.

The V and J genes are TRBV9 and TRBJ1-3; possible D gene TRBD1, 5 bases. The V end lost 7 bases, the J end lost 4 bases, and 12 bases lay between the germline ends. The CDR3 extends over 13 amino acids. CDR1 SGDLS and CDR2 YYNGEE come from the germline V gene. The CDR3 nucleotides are TGTGCCAGCCAACCCAAGGGGGGAAACACCATATATTTT. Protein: CASQPKGGNTIYF.

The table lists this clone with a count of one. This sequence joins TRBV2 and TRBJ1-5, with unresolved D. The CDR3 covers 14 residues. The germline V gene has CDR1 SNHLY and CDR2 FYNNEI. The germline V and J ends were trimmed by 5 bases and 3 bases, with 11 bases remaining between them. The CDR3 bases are TGTGCCAGCAGTAGAGGGAGGATCAATCAGCCCCAGCATTTT. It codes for CASSRGRINQPQHF.

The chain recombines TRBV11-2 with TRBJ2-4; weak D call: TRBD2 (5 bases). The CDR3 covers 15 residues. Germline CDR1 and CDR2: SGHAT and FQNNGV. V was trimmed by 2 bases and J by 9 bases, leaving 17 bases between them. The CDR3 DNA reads TGTGCCAGCAGCTTATTAGGGTCCGGGGAAAGCATTCAGTACTTC. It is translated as CASSLLGSGESIQYF.

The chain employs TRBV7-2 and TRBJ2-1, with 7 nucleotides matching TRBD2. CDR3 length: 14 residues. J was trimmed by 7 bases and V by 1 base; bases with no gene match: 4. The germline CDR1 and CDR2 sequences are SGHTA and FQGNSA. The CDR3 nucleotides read TGTGCCAGCAGCTTAGGCGGGAGCAGTAATGAGCAGTTCTTC. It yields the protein CASSLGGSSNEQFF.

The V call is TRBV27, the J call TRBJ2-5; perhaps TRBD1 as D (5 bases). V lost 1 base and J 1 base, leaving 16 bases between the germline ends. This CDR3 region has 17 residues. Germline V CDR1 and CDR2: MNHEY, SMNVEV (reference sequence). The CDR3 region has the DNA TGTGCCAGCAGTTTATGGGCCCAGACAGCCCTCCAAGAGACCCAGTACTTC. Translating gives CASSLWAQTALQETQYF.

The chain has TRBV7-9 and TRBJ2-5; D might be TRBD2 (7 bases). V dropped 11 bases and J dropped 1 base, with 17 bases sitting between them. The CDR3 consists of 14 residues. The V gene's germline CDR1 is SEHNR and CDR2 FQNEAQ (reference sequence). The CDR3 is CASRRGASQETQYF. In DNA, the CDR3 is TGTGCCTCCAGACGGGGGGCGAGCCAAGAGACCCAGTACTTC.

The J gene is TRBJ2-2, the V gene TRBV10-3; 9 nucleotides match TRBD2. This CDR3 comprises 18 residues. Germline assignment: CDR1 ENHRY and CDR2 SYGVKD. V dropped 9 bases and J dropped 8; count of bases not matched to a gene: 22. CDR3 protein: CAIPSSTAGGHSEGELFF. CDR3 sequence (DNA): TGTGCCATACCGTCTTCCACAGCGGGGGGACATTCTGAAGGGGAGCTGTTTTTT.

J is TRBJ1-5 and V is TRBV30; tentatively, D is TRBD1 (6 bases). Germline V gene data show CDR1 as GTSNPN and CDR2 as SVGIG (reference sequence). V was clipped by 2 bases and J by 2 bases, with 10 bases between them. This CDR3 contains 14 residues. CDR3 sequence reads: CAWSWAGGNQPQHF. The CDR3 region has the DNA TGTGCCTGGAGTTGGGCAGGGGGCAATCAGCCCCAGCATTTT.

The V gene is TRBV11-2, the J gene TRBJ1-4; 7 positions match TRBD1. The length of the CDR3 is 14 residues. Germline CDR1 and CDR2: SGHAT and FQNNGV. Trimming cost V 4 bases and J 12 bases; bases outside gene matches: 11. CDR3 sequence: CASSYRRDRGELFF. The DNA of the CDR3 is TGTGCCAGCAGCTATAGAAGGGACAGAGGGGAACTGTTTTTT.

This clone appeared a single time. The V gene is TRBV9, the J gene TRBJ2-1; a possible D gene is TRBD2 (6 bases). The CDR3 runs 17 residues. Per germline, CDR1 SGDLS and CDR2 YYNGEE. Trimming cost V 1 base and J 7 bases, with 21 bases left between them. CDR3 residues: CASSVTGDSPLWNEQFF. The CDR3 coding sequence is TGTGCCAGCAGCGTAACGGGGGACTCCCCCCTTTGGAATGAGCAGTTCTTC.